Listed below are T cell receptor beta chains from one sample, sequenced in a study of blood T cell repertoires in COVID-19. Generated by immunoSEQ multiplex PCR, the TCRdb table keeps only in-frame clones and is missing some. This sample yields 100,000 to 150,000 clones, of which around 83% are seen a single time; 5.5% to 6% belongs to the top ten. The sequenced sample consisted of peripheral blood. These receptors were obtained from a man older than 75 with active or convalescent COVID-19. The CDR3 runs from the conserved cysteine through the conserved F or W. Fields, in order: CDR3 DNA, CDR3 protein, clone size, J gene, D gene, V gene. D genes are given only for firm matches. Not every row has a clone size; where given, it reads once, few, many or a size class.

DNA: TGTGCCAGCAGCCACGGGGACAGAAATAATTCACCCCTCCACTTT
CDR3: CASSHGDRNNSPLHF
size: few
J: TRBJ1-6
D: TRBD1
V: TRBV7-3

DNA: TGTGCCAGCAGTTACTCGAGCGGCCTCTTCACCGGGGAGCTGTTTTTT
CDR3: CASSYSSGLFTGELFF
size: .
J: TRBJ2-2
D: .
V: TRBV6-2/TRBV6-3

DNA: TGTGCCTGGAGTACTTTGTACGAGCAGTACTTC
CDR3: CAWSTLYEQYF
size: .
J: TRBJ2-7
D: .
V: TRBV30

DNA: TGCAGCGTTGGAGAACTAGCGGGGAGCGAGCAGTACTTC
CDR3: CSVGELAGSEQYF
size: .
J: TRBJ2-7
D: TRBD2
V: TRBV29-1

DNA: TGTGCCATCAGTGGGACTAATCAGCCCCAGCATTTT
CDR3: CAISGTNQPQHF
size: .
J: TRBJ1-5
D: .
V: TRBV10-3

DNA: TGTGCCAGCAGCGCGGGACAGGGGAGGACAGATACGCAGTATTTT
CDR3: CASSAGQGRTDTQYF
size: .
J: TRBJ2-3
D: TRBD1
V: TRBV2

DNA: TGTGCCAGCAGCTTCTCCGGGGACTTGACTTACAATGAGCAGTTCTTC
CDR3: CASSFSGDLTYNEQFF
size: .
J: TRBJ2-1
D: .
V: TRBV11-3

DNA: TGTGCCAGCAGCCAAGGAGTCGGGACAGGGGGCTTTTCTGGAAACACCATATATTTT
CDR3: CASSQGVGTGGFSGNTIYF
size: .
J: TRBJ1-3
D: TRBD1
V: TRBV3-1/TRBV3-2

DNA: TGTGCCAGCAGTTGGGGGAGGGACCGTGCTGAACTGTTTTTT
CDR3: CASSWGRDRAELFF
size: .
J: TRBJ1-4
D: .
V: TRBV27

DNA: TGTGCCAGCAGAGACAGGGTGGTGTCCGGGGAGCTGTTTTTT
CDR3: CASRDRVVSGELFF
size: .
J: TRBJ2-2
D: TRBD1
V: TRBV2

DNA: TGTGCCAGCAGCCCTCGGGGGACCCATGGCTACACCTTC
CDR3: CASSPRGTHGYTF
size: .
J: TRBJ1-2
D: .
V: TRBV3-1/TRBV3-2

DNA: TGTGCCTCCCCGGCGGTTGGGTATGGCTACACCTTC
CDR3: CASPAVGYGYTF
size: .
J: TRBJ1-2
D: .
V: TRBV30

DNA: TGCAGTGCTAGTGTAGGTAGGCAGGGCACGTATGGCTACACCTTC
CDR3: CSASVGRQGTYGYTF
size: .
J: TRBJ1-2
D: .
V: TRBV20-1

DNA: TGCGCCAGCAGCTTGATCGGGGGGCGCACCGAGCAGTACTTC
CDR3: CASSLIGGRTEQYF
size: .
J: TRBJ2-7
D: .
V: TRBV5-1

DNA: TGTGCCAGCAGCCCGACCACTATATTCCCCGGGGAGCTGTTTTTT
CDR3: CASSPTTIFPGELFF
size: .
J: TRBJ2-2
D: .
V: TRBV5-6

DNA: TGCGCCAGCAGCCCTCAAACCGGACAGGGGTCGGGCTACACCTTC
CDR3: CASSPQTGQGSGYTF
size: once
J: TRBJ1-2
D: TRBD1
V: TRBV5-1

DNA: TGTGCCAGCAGTGACAGCTACGAGCAGTACTTC
CDR3: CASSDSYEQYF
size: .
J: TRBJ2-7
D: .
V: TRBV2

DNA: TGCGCCAGCAGCCAAACAGGAAACACTGAAGCTTTCTTT
CDR3: CASSQTGNTEAFF
size: .
J: TRBJ1-1
D: .
V: TRBV4-3

DNA: TGTGCCAGCAGTGCTAATAACTATGGCTACACCTTC
CDR3: CASSANNYGYTF
size: few
J: TRBJ1-2
D: .
V: TRBV2

DNA: TGTGCCAGCAGTTACTCCGGAGGGGTTGCCTACGAGCAGTACTTC
CDR3: CASSYSGGVAYEQYF
size: .
J: TRBJ2-7
D: .
V: TRBV6-6

DNA: TGTGCCAGCAGCCGCCCCAAGGACAGCCCCTCATACGAGCAGTACTTC
CDR3: CASSRPKDSPSYEQYF
size: .
J: TRBJ2-7
D: .
V: TRBV7-2

DNA: TGTGCCAGTAGTATACAATACAAATACGAGCAGTACTTC
CDR3: CASSIQYKYEQYF
size: few
J: TRBJ2-7
D: .
V: TRBV19

DNA: TGCGCCAGCAGCCAAAGAGGCCTGACAGATAATGAAAAACTGTTTTTT
CDR3: CASSQRGLTDNEKLFF
size: few
J: TRBJ1-4
D: .
V: TRBV4-3

DNA: TGTGCCAGCACCCTTAGGGTGTCTACAGGGTATCTCGAGCAGTACTTC
CDR3: CASTLRVSTGYLEQYF
size: .
J: TRBJ2-7
D: .
V: TRBV5-4

DNA: TGTGCCAGCAGCTTAGGCCGTCGGGTCGGGGGAGACACTGAAGCTTTCTTT
CDR3: CASSLGRRVGGDTEAFF
size: .
J: TRBJ1-1
D: .
V: TRBV13

DNA: TGTGCCAGCAGCCAGGACAGTACAGATACGCAGTATTTT
CDR3: CASSQDSTDTQYF
size: .
J: TRBJ2-3
D: .
V: TRBV5-4

DNA: TGTGCCAGCAGCTTAGCGGGCAGCGGGGGGTCTTACAATGAGCAGTTCTTC
CDR3: CASSLAGSGGSYNEQFF
size: .
J: TRBJ2-1
D: TRBD2
V: TRBV7-2

DNA: TGTGCCAGCAGTGAAGAGCAGGGCTTGGGTGGCTACACCTTC
CDR3: CASSEEQGLGGYTF
size: .
J: TRBJ1-2
D: .
V: TRBV2

DNA: TGTGCCAGCGCCGACAGATACAATGAGCAGTTCTTC
CDR3: CASADRYNEQFF
size: .
J: TRBJ2-1
D: .
V: TRBV6-5

DNA: TGTGCCAGCAGCTTAGGGCAGGGAGGTGAAAAACTGTTTTTT
CDR3: CASSLGQGGEKLFF
size: .
J: TRBJ1-4
D: .
V: TRBV7-9

DNA: TGTGCCAGTAGTAGAAGAACTCGGGACAGGGGTTCCCAGCCCCAGCATTTT
CDR3: CASSRRTRDRGSQPQHF
size: .
J: TRBJ1-5
D: TRBD1
V: TRBV19

DNA: TGTGCCAGCAGTGCCATTCAATTAGCGGGGGGGGACAATGAGCAGTTCTTC
CDR3: CASSAIQLAGGDNEQFF
size: .
J: TRBJ2-1
D: TRBD2
V: TRBV6-1

DNA: TGTGCCAGCAGGAGGACAGGCAGTTACGAGCAGTACTTC
CDR3: CASRRTGSYEQYF
size: .
J: TRBJ2-7
D: TRBD1
V: TRBV2